The clone carrying this TCR beta chain showed up many times. As yet, its antigen is unknown. Germline V gene sequence: CDR1 MNHNS, CDR2 SASEGT. V shed 5 bases, J shed 3 bases, and the junction held 3 bases outside the gene matches. The CDR3 loop spans 14 amino acids. This specimen belongs to a study of T cells in Graves' hyperthyroidism and ophthalmopathy. RNA transcripts served as the template for amplifying TCR beta CDR3 regions. RT-PCR in the first round (using the HTBI primer set) targeted the TCR CDR3. TCRdb reprocessed the multiplex PCR reads via MiXCR and lists one record per CDR3 protein. There are around 620,000 distinct CDR3 sequences in the sample; approximately 15% occur only once, and roughly 7% lies in the top ten. The diagnostic basis comprised clinical symptoms, serum thyroxine and TRAb, thyroid ultrasound and orbital computed tomography. Overall study results and limits: Blood held most thyroid clonotypes expanded above 0.001 frequency.

The chain recombines TRBV6-1 with TRBJ1-3, with TRBD1 identical over 8 bases. The sequencing input was blood. The sequence came from a woman in her late teens or twenties with Graves' ophthalmopathy. CDR3 protein: CASSWTGLGNTIYF. The CDR3 DNA reads as TGTGCCAGCAGTTGGACAGGGCTTGGAAACACCATATATTTT.